These 32 T cell receptor beta chains were sequenced from one sample in a study of blood T cell repertoires in COVID-19. Assay used: immunoSEQ multiplex PCR; TCRdb lists only in-frame clones, some missing. The data show roughly 270,000 clones, with around 85% seen just once and roughly 5.3% held by the top ten. Sequenced material: peripheral blood. The source of these receptors is a man aged 50-59 years with active or convalescent COVID-19.

This clone has a handful of counts. This chain joins TRBV19 and TRBJ2-2; 7 nucleotides agree with TRBD1. There are 15 residues in the CDR3. Per the germline V gene, CDR1 is LNHDA and CDR2 is SQIVND (reference sequence). Unmatched junction bases numbered 9, after V lost 6 bases and J lost 5 bases. The CDR3 bases are TGTGCCAGTAGAACAGGGGTGGGTGTAACCGGGGAGCTGTTTTTT. Translated, it gives CASRTGVGVTGELFF.

To note about this clone: The junction departs from the called germline gene at one end, perhaps through a read error. V gene TRBV2 combines with J gene TRBJ1-1; D not resolved. CDR1 SNHLY and CDR2 FYNNEI come from the germline V gene. This CDR3 region has 13 residues. CDR3 protein: CACSRYMNTEAFF. CDR3 DNA: TGTGCCTGCAGCCGTTACATGAACACTGAAGCTTTCTTT.

The J gene is TRBJ1-1, the V gene TRBV12-5; D ambiguous. The V and J ends lost 5 bases and 4 bases respectively, with 11 bases between them. Germline assignment: CDR1 LGHNT and CDR2 FRNRAP. This CDR3 region has 13 residues. CDR3 DNA: TGTGCTAGTGGTCTACAGAGTTTCACTGAAGCTTTCTTT. Amino acids: CASGLQSFTEAFF.

The chain carries TRBV2 and TRBJ2-5, with D perhaps TRBD2 (5 bases). This CDR3 region has 12 residues. Germline CDR1 and CDR2: SNHLY and FYNNEI. Trimming shortened V by 6 bases and J by 4 bases, and 9 bases separated the two germline ends. CDR3 in amino acids: CASRVLGETQYF. DNA of the CDR3: TGTGCCAGCAGGGTACTAGGAGAGACCCAGTACTTC.

The rearrangement links TRBV30 to TRBJ1-3, with no clear D. Germline-derived CDR1 and CDR2 are GTSNPN and SVGIG (reference sequence). CDR3 length: 16 amino acids. Trimming left V 2 bases short and J 0 bases short, with 14 bases between. The CDR3 spells CAWSPPISYSGNTIYF. The CDR3 nucleotides are TGTGCCTGGAGTCCCCCCATTTCCTACTCTGGAAACACCATATATTTT.

The V and J genes are TRBV19 and TRBJ2-1, with 9 positions matching TRBD2. Trimming took 0 bases from V and 7 from J; bases not matched to a gene: 22. The CDR3 is 21 residues long. CDR1 and CDR2 (germline): LNHDA, SQIVND (reference sequence). This chain's CDR3 is CASSIDWTGLASRGGGNEQFF. As DNA, the CDR3 is TGTGCCAGTAGTATAGATTGGACGGGACTAGCATCGAGGGGTGGAGGGAATGAGCAGTTCTTC.

CDR3 DNA sequence: TGTGCCAGCAGCTGGGGACCGGCGGGGGGTGAGAGACTGTTTTTT. Residues: CASSWGPAGGERLFF. The chain carries TRBV5-6 and TRBJ1-4, with D possibly matching TRBD1 (5 bases). The CDR3 covers 15 residues. The V end was cut by 3 bases, the J end by 13 bases, with 22 bases between. CDR1 and CDR2 (germline): SGHDT, YYEEEE.

V and J are TRBV28 and TRBJ2-1; 8 bases match TRBD1. CDR3 size: 15 residues. Germline CDR1 MDHEN, CDR2 SYDVKM. Unmatched junction bases numbered 7, after V lost 5 bases and J lost 4 bases. CDR3 residues: CASSPQGAGYNEQFF. In DNA, the CDR3 is TGTGCCAGCAGTCCCCAGGGGGCCGGGTACAATGAGCAGTTCTTC.

The chain links TRBV7-2 to TRBJ2-3; D is unresolved. The V and J ends lost 4 bases and 2 bases respectively, with 19 bases between them. Germline V gene data show CDR1 as SGHTA and CDR2 as FQGNSA. The CDR3 spans 17 residues. CDR3: CASSSPLGRPLTDTQYF. In DNA, the CDR3 is TGTGCCAGCAGCTCCCCTCTAGGAAGACCACTCACAGATACGCAGTATTTT.

This chain uses TRBV6-5 with TRBJ1-5, with 7 bases aligning to TRBD1. Germline V gives CDR1 MNHEY, CDR2 SVGAGI. This CDR3 contains 15 residues. Unmatched junction bases numbered 11, after V lost 7 bases and J lost 5 bases. In nucleotides, the CDR3 is TGTGCCAGCAACAGGACAGGAGAAATCGATCAGCCCCAGCATTTT. Amino acid sequence: CASNRTGEIDQPQHF.

The V gene is TRBV7-6, the J gene TRBJ2-1, with D perhaps matching TRBD1 (5 bases). There are 16 residues in the CDR3. CDR1 SGHVS and CDR2 FNYEAQ come from the germline V gene. The ends were cut back, 1 base at V and 5 bases at J, with 15 bases in the middle. Written as DNA, the CDR3 is TGTGCCAGCAGCTTAGTAGGCCAGGGCACCAACAATGAGCAGTTCTTC. Its protein is CASSLVGQGTNNEQFF.

This chain connects TRBV2 to TRBJ2-1, with a tentative D call TRBD2 (6 bases). This CDR3 is 13 amino acids long. Deletions cut 6 bases from V and 9 bases from J, with 15 bases between. Germline-derived CDR1 and CDR2 are SNHLY and FYNNEI. In nucleotides, the CDR3 is TGTGCCAGCAGGCGGCCTAGGGGAGGTGAGCAGTTCTTC. Amino acids: CASRRPRGGEQFF.

This clone appeared once. This chain joins TRBV18 and TRBJ1-5; TRBD1 might be the D (5 bases). This CDR3 has 13 amino acids. Trimming stripped 2 bases from V and 5 bases from J, with 7 bases between. CDR1 is KGHSH, CDR2 LQKENI, per germline. Written as DNA, the CDR3 is TGTGCCAGCTCACCATCGGGGGATCAGCCCCAGCATTTT. Its protein is CASSPSGDQPQHF. Combining the CDR3 with reference TRBV18 and TRBJ1-5 gives the whole variable domain NAGVMQNPRHLVRRRGQEARLRCSPMKGHSHVYWYRQLPEEGLKFMVYLQKENIIDESGMPKERFSAEFPKEGPSILRIQQVVRGDSAAYFCASSPSGDQPQHFGDGTRLSIL.

This chain uses TRBV30 with TRBJ1-1; unclear D gene. There are 14 residues in the CDR3. Trimming left V 3 bases short and J 4 bases short, with 15 bases between. CDR1 is GTSNPN, CDR2 SVGIG, per germline (reference sequence). In nucleotides, the CDR3 is TGTGCCTGGAGAAGAGGGCTCTCGGGCACTGAAGCTTTCTTT. Protein sequence: CAWRRGLSGTEAFF.

This chain connects TRBV5-1 to TRBJ1-3; D is uncertain. Trimming removed 5 bases at V and 0 bases at J, with 18 bases between. This CDR3 has 17 amino acids. Germline values: CDR1 SGHRS, CDR2 YFSETQ. The CDR3 loop reads CASSRTGESLSGNTIYF. The CDR3 DNA sequence: TGCGCCAGCAGTCGCACTGGGGAGAGCCTCTCTGGAAACACCATATATTTT.

The chain combines TRBV11-2 with TRBJ2-7, with a tentative D call TRBD2 (6 bases). The CDR3 is 15 amino acids. V was shortened by 3 bases and J by 6 bases, with 18 bases between the two germline ends. Germline V gives CDR1 SGHAT, CDR2 FQNNGV. The chain's CDR3 is CASSFGGRRISEQYF. CDR3 nucleotide sequence: TGTGCCAGCAGCTTTGGGGGGAGAAGGATTAGCGAGCAGTACTTC.

The chain has TRBV2 and TRBJ1-5; the D gene is possibly TRBD1 (6 bases). Trimming shortened V by 8 bases and J by 8 bases, and 25 bases separated the two germline ends. The CDR3 has 16 amino acids. Germline V gene sequence: CDR1 SNHLY, CDR2 FYNNEI. CDR3 amino acids: CASWARGAVEGKPQHF. The DNA of the CDR3 is TGTGCCAGCTGGGCGCGGGGGGCGGTGGAGGGGAAGCCCCAGCATTTT. Full variable domain (remainder filled in from reference TRBV2 and TRBJ1-5): EPEVTQTPSHQVTQMGQEVILRCVPISNHLYFYWYRQILGQKVEFLVSFYNNEISEKSEIFDDQFSVERPDGSNFTLKIRSTKLEDSAMYFCASWARGAVEGKPQHFGDGTRLSIL.

This chain uses TRBV3-1 (or the pseudogene TRBV3-2) with TRBJ2-3, with D possibly TRBD2 on 6 matching bases. V was trimmed by 4 bases and J by 6 bases, leaving 14 bases between them. CDR1 LGHDT and CDR2 YNNKEL come from the germline V gene (reference sequence). The CDR3 spans 14 residues. The CDR3: CASSLRGMADTQYF. The CDR3 DNA reads as TGTGCCAGCAGCCTCCGCGGGATGGCCGATACGCAGTATTTT.

In this sample, this clone turned up once. CDR3 bases: TGTGCCAGCAGCTTAGCCGACTTGGGGGGAAGCATTCAGTACTTC. Protein product: CASSLADLGGSIQYF. The chain uses TRBV7-2 and TRBJ2-4, with D perhaps matching TRBD2 (6 bases). V was clipped by 0 bases and J by 9 bases, with 15 bases between them. This CDR3 contains 15 residues. The germline CDR1 and CDR2 sequences are SGHTA and FQGNSA.

The rearrangement uses TRBV5-6 and TRBJ2-1, with TRBD1 identical over 7 bases. Trimming cost V 6 bases and J 6 bases; bases outside gene matches: 6. The CDR3 length is 13 residues. The germline gives CDR1 SGHDT, CDR2 YYEEEE. DNA of the CDR3: TGTGCCAGCACTGGGCAGGGGGTCAATGAGCAGTTCTTC. Its translation is CASTGQGVNEQFF. Combining the CDR3 with reference TRBV5-6 and TRBJ2-1 gives the whole variable domain DAGVTQSPTHLIKTRGQQVTLRCSPKSGHDTVSWYQQALGQGPQFIFQYYEEEERQRGNFPDRFSGHQFPNYSSELNVNALLLGDSALYLCASTGQGVNEQFFGPGTRLTVL.

This chain uses TRBV6-5 with TRBJ1-5; no clear D. This CDR3 spans 13 amino acids. Trimming took 5 bases from V and 4 from J, leaving 9 bases between them. Germline assignment: CDR1 MNHEY and CDR2 SVGAGI. The CDR3 loop is CASSLDGNQPQHF. DNA of the CDR3: TGTGCCAGCAGTCTAGACGGAAATCAGCCCCAGCATTTT.

This rearrangement joins TRBV4-1 to TRBJ2-4; 11 bases are a match to TRBD2. The CDR3 spans 17 residues. With V trimmed by 5 bases and J by 5 bases, 11 bases remained unmatched. In germline, CDR1 is MGHRA, CDR2 YSYEKL. The CDR3 reads CASSSPTSGSSENIQYF. In DNA, the CDR3 is TGCGCCAGCAGCTCCCCAACTAGCGGGAGTTCAGAAAACATTCAGTACTTC.

The chain joins TRBV6-5 to TRBJ2-1; D perhaps matches TRBD1 (5 bases). V shed 3 bases and J shed 3 bases, with 12 bases lying between them. The germline V gene has CDR1 MNHEY and CDR2 SVGAGI. This CDR3 spans 15 amino acids. The CDR3 DNA reads TGTGCCAGCAGTTATCTACTCGGACACTACAATGAGCAGTTCTTC. Protein sequence: CASSYLLGHYNEQFF.

The chain links TRBV4-2 to TRBJ2-4; tentatively, D is TRBD2 (5 bases). Germline CDR1 reads LGHNA; CDR2 reads YNFKEQ. V was pared by 0 bases and J by 1 base, with 13 bases between. This CDR3 comprises 17 residues. The CDR3 DNA sequence: TGTGCCAGCAGCCAAGATTTAAGCGGAGAGGCCAAAAACATTCAGTACTTC. It codes for CASSQDLSGEAKNIQYF.

The genes are TRBV9 and TRBJ2-7, with a weak D call TRBD2 (5 bases). There are 14 residues in the CDR3. The V gene lost 3 bases and the J gene lost 3 bases, with 13 bases spanning the gap. The germline V gene has CDR1 SGDLS and CDR2 YYNGEE. The CDR3 DNA reads TGTGCCAGCAGCGGATTCCGGGGAGACTACGAGCAGTACTTC. Its protein product is CASSGFRGDYEQYF.

This clone has a single count. The chain links TRBV3-1 (or the pseudogene TRBV3-2) to TRBJ1-4; 10 nucleotides match TRBD1. J was trimmed by 7 bases and V by 8 bases; bases with no gene match: 4. Germline CDR1 LGHDT, CDR2 YNNKEL (reference sequence). CDR3 length equals 13 residues. Written as DNA, the CDR3 is TGTGCCAGCTCGGACAGGGGGGGTGAAAAACTGTTTTTT. Its protein is CASSDRGGEKLFF.

The rearrangement links TRBV9 to TRBJ2-3; D may be TRBD2 (7 bases). The germline V gene encodes CDR1 SGDLS and CDR2 YYNGEE. The CDR3 covers 16 residues. Trimming left V 4 bases short and J 3 bases short, with 18 bases between. The CDR3 loop reads CASSPGATGGTDTQYF. The CDR3 DNA sequence: TGTGCCAGCAGCCCAGGGGCGACGGGAGGTACAGATACGCAGTATTTT.

The chain uses TRBV7-2 and TRBJ2-7; 8 bases are a match to TRBD1. CDR3 length: 16 amino acids. V gave up 5 bases and J gave up 3 bases; unmatched junction bases: 12. The germline gives CDR1 SGHTA, CDR2 FQGNSA. The CDR3 sequence is CASSHGRQGTVYEQYF. CDR3 sequence (DNA): TGTGCCAGCAGCCACGGACGACAGGGGACCGTCTACGAGCAGTACTTC.

This clone was detected once. The rearrangement joins TRBV5-1 to TRBJ2-6; 8 nucleotides align to TRBD2. CDR1 is SGHRS and CDR2 is YFSETQ in the germline V gene. The ends lost 5 bases at V and 0 bases at J; junction bases unmatched: 4. The CDR3 extends over 16 amino acids. The CDR3 DNA reads TGCGCCAGCAGTAGCGGGGTTAGCTCTGGGGCCAACGTCCTGACTTTC. As protein: CASSSGVSSGANVLTF.

The chain uses TRBV15 and TRBJ2-1; 11 bases agree with TRBD2. V shed 1 base and J 0 bases; nucleotides not matched to a gene: 8. The germline CDR1 and CDR2 sequences are LNHNV and YYDKDF (reference sequence). This CDR3 spans 19 amino acids. For the CDR3, the DNA is TGTGCCACCAGCAGAGTTCGCGGACTAGCGGGTCCCTCCTACAATGAGCAGTTCTTC. It yields the protein CATSRVRGLAGPSYNEQFF.

The chain links TRBV7-9 to TRBJ1-1, with D uncertain. This CDR3 is 14 amino acids long. The V gene's germline CDR1 is SEHNR and CDR2 FQNEAQ (reference sequence). V was shortened by 2 bases and J by 3 bases, with 10 bases between the two germline ends. The CDR3 DNA is TGTGCCAGCAGCTTACTGGGAGGGTACACTGAAGCTTTCTTT. It is translated as CASSLLGGYTEAFF.

This clone was detected a few times. This chain uses TRBV6-5 with TRBJ1-1; TRBD1 matches 7 bases. CDR1 MNHEY and CDR2 SVGAGI come from the germline V gene. This CDR3 contains 13 residues. The trim removed 7 bases at V and 8 bases at J, leaving 10 bases unmatched. The CDR3 DNA reads as TGTGCCAGCAACGGACGGTTCAGGGGGGAAGCTTTCTTT. Translating gives CASNGRFRGEAFF.